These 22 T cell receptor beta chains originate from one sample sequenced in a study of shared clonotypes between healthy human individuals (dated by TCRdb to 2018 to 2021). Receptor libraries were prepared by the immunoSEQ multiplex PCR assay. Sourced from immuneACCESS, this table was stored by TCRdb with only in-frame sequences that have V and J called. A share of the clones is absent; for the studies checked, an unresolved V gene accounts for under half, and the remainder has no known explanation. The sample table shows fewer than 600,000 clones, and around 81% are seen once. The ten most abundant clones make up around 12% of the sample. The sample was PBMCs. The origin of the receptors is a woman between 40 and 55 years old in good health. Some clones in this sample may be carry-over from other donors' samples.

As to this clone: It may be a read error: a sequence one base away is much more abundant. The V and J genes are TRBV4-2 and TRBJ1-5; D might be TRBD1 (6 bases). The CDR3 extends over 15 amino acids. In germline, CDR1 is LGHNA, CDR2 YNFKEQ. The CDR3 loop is CANSQDAGGHQPQHF. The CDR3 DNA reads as TGTGCCAACAGCCAAGATGCGGGGGGGCATCAGCCCCAGCATTTT.

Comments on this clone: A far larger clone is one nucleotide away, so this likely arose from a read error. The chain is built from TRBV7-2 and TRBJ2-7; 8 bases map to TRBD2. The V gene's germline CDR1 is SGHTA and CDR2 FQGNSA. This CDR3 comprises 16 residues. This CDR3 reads CAGSPRGGGRTYEQYF. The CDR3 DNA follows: TGTGCCGGCAGCCCCCGGGGGGGCGGGAGGACCTACGAGCAGTACTTC.

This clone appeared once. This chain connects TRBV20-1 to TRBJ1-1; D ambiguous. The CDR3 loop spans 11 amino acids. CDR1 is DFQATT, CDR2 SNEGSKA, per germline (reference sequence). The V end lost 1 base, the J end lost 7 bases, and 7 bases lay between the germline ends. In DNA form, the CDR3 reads TGCAGTGCTAGAGGGTCGGGTGAAGCTTTCTTT. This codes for CSARGSGEAFF.

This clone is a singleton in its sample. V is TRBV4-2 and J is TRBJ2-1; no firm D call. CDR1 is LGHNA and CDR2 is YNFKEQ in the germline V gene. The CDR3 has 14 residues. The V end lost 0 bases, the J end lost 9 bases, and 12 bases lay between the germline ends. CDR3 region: CASSQDVVGGEQFF. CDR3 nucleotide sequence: TGTGCCAGCAGCCAAGATGTTGTAGGTGGTGAGCAGTTCTTC.

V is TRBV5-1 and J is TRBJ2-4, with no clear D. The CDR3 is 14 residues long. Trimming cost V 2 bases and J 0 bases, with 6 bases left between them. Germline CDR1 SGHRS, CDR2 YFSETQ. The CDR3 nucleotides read TGCGCCAGCAGCTTTGATCTAGCCAAAAACATTCAGTACTTC. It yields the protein CASSFDLAKNIQYF. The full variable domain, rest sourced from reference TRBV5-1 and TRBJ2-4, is KAGVTQTPRYLIKTRGQQVTLSCSPISGHRSVSWYQQTPGQGLQFLFEYFSETQRNKGNFPGRFSGRQFSNSRSEMNVSTLELGDSALYLCASSFDLAKNIQYFGAGTRLSVL.

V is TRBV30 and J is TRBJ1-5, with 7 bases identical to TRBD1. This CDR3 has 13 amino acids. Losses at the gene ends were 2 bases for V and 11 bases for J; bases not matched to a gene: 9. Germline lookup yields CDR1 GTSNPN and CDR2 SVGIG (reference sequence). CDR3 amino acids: CAWSRQPRGTQHF. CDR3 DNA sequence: TGTGCCTGGAGTCGACAGCCCAGGGGGACCCAGCATTTT.

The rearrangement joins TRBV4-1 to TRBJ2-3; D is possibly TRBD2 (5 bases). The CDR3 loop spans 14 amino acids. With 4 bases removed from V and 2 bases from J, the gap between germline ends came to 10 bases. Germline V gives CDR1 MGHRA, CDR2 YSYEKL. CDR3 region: CASSLPGLTDTQYF. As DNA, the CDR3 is TGCGCCAGCAGCCTTCCCGGACTCACAGATACGCAGTATTTT.

This chain's CDR3 is CASSASTGASGGPQHF. The CDR3 bases are TGTGCCAGCAGCGCCAGTACCGGGGCTTCGGGGGGGCCCCAGCATTTT. The genes are TRBV2 and TRBJ1-5, with D possibly TRBD1 on 5 matching bases. Trimming took off 6 bases at V and 9 bases at J, with 24 bases between the two ends. In germline, CDR1 is SNHLY, CDR2 FYNNEI. The CDR3 runs to 16 residues. Full variable domain (missing parts from reference TRBV2 and TRBJ1-5): EPEVTQTPSHQVTQMGQEVILRCVPISNHLYFYWYRQILGQKVEFLVSFYNNEISEKSEIFDDQFSVERPDGSNFTLKIRSTKLEDSAMYFCASSASTGASGGPQHFGDGTRLSIL.

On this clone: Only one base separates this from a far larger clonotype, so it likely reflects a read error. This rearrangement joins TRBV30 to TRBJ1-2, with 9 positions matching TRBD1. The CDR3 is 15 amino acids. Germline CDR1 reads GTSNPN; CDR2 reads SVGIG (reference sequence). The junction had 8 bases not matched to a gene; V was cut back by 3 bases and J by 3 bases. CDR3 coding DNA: TGTGCCTGGAGCTGGGACAGGGATGGGGACTATGGCTACACCTTC. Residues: CAWSWDRDGDYGYTF.

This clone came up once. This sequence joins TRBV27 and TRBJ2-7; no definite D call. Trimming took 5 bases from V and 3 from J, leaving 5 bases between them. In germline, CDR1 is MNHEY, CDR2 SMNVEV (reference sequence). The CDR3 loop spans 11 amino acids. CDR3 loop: CASSTDYEQYF. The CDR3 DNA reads TGTGCCAGCAGTACGGACTACGAGCAGTACTTC.

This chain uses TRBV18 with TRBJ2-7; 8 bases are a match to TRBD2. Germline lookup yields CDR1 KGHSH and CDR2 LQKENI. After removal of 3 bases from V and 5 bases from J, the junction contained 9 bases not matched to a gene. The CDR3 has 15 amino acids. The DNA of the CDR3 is TGTGCCAGCTCACCCTCCGGGGGGGGTTCTGACGAGCAGTACTTC. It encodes CASSPSGGGSDEQYF.

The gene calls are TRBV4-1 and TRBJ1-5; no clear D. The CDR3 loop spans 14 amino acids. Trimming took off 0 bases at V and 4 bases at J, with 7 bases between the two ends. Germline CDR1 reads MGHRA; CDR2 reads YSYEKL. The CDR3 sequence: CASSQDSINQPQHF. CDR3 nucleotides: TGCGCCAGCAGCCAAGATAGCATAAATCAGCCCCAGCATTTT.

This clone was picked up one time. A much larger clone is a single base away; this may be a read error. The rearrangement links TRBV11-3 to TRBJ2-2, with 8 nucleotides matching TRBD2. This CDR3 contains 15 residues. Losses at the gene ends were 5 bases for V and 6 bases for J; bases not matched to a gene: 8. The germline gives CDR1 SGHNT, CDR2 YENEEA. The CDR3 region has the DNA TGTGCCAGCAGCAAACTAGCGGAAGTGTCCGGGGAGCTGTTTTTT. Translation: CASSKLAEVSGELFF.

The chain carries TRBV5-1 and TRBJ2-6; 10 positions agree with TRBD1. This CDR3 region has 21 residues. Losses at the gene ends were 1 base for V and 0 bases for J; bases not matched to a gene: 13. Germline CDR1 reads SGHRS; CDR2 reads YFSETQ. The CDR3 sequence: CASSLPTGGSQGPSGANVLTF. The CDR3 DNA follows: TGCGCCAGCAGCTTGCCGACAGGGGGCTCCCAAGGGCCCTCTGGGGCCAACGTCCTGACTTTC.

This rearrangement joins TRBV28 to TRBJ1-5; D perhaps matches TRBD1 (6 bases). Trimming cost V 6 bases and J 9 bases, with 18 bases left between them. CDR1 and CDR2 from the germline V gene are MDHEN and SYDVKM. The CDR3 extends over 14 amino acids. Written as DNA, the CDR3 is TGTGCCAGCAGACCCGGACAGCAAGATCCGCCCCAGCATTTT. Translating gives CASRPGQQDPPQHF.

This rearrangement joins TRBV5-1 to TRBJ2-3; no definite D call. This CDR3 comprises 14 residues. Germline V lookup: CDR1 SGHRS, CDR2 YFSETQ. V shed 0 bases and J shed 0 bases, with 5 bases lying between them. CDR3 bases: TGCGCCAGCAGCTTGGTTCACAGCACAGATACGCAGTATTTT. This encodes CASSLVHSTDTQYF.

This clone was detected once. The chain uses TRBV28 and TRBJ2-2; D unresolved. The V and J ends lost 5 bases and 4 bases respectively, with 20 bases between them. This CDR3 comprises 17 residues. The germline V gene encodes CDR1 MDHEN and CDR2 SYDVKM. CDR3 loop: CASSIQERIVSTGELFF. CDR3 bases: TGTGCCAGCAGTATACAAGAGCGAATAGTGAGCACCGGGGAGCTGTTTTTT. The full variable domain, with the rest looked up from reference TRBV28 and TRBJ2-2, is DVKVTQSSRYLVKRTGEKVFLECVQDMDHENMFWYRQDPGLGLRLIYFSYDVKMKEKGDIPEGYSVSREKKERFSLILESASTNQTSMYLCASSIQERIVSTGELFFGEGSRLTVL.

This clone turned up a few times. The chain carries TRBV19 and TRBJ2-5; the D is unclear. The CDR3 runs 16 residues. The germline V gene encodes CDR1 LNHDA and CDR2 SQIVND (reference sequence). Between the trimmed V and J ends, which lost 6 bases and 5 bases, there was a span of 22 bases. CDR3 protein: CASSVSDHPSRETQYF. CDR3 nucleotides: TGTGCCAGTAGCGTATCGGACCACCCTTCTCGGGAGACCCAGTACTTC. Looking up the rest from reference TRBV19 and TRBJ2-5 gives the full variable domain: DGGITQSPKYLFRKEGQNVTLSCEQNLNHDAMYWYRQDPGQGLRLIYYSQIVNDFQKGDIAEGYSVSREKKESFPLTVTSAQKNPTAFYLCASSVSDHPSRETQYFGPGTRLLVL.

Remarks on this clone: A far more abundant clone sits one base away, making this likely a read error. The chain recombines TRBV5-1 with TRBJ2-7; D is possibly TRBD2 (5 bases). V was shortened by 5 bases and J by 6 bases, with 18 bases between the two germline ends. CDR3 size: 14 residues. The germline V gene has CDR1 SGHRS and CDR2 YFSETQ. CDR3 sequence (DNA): TGCGCCAGCAGACGGTCGGGAAGTACCGGCGAGCAGTACTTC. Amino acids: CASRRSGSTGEQYF.

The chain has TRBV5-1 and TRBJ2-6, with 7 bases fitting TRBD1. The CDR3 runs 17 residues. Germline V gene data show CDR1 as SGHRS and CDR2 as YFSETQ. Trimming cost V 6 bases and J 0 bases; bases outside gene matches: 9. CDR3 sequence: CASNPGQSTSGANVLTF. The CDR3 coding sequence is TGCGCCAGCAACCCGGGACAGTCGACCTCTGGGGCCAACGTCCTGACTTTC.

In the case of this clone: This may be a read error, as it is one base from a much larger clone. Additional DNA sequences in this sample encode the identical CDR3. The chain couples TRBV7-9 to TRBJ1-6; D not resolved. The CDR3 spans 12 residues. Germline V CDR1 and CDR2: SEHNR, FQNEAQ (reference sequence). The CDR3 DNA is TGTGCCAGCAGCCCCGATAATTCGCCCCTCCACTTT. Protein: CASSPDNSPLHF.

CDR3 bases: TGTGCCAGCAGCTTAGCCGGGACTGACGTCCACGAGCAGTACTTC. This encodes CASSLAGTDVHEQYF. The genes are TRBV7-2 and TRBJ2-7; D possibly corresponds to TRBD2 (6 bases). V was shortened by 0 bases and J by 5 bases, with 14 bases between the two germline ends. The CDR3 has 15 residues. Germline V gene sequence: CDR1 SGHTA, CDR2 FQGNSA.